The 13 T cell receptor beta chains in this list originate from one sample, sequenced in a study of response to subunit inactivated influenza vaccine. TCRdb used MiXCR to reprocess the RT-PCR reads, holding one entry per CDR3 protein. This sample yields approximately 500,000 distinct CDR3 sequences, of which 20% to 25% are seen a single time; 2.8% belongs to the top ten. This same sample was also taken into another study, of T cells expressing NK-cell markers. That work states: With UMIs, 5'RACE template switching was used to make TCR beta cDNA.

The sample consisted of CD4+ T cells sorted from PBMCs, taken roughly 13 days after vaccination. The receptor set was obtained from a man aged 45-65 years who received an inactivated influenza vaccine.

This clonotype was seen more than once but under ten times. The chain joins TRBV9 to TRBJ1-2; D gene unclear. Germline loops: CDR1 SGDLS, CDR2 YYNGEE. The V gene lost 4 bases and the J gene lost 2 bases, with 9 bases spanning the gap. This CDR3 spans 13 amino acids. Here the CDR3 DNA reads TGTGCCAGCAGCAGACCGGGAAACTATGGCTACACCTTC. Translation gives CASSRPGNYGYTF.

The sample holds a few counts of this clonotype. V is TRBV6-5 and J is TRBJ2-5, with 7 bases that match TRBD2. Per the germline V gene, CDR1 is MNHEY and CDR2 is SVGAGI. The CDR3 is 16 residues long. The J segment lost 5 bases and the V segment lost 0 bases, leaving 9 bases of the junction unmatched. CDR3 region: CASSYSLVGGEETQYF. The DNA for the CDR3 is TGTGCCAGCAGTTACTCGTTGGTGGGAGGGGAGGAGACCCAGTACTTC.

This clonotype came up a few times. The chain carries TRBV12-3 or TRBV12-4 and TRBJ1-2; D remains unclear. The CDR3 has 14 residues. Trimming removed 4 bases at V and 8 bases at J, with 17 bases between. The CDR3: CASSSPRTSGGYTF. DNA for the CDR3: TGTGCCAGCAGTTCCCCCAGGACTTCTGGGGGCTACACCTTC.

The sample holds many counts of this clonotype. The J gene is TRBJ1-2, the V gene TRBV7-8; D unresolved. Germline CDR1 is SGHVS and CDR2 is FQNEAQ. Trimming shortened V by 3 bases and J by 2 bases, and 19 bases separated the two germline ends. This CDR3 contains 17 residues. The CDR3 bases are TGTGCCAGCAGCTTTGGGATCGGGCAGAACGGAAACTATGGCTACACCTTC. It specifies CASSFGIGQNGNYGYTF.

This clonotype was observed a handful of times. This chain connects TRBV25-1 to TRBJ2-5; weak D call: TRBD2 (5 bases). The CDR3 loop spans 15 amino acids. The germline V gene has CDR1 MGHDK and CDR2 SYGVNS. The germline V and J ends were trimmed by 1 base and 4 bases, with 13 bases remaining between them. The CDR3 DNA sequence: TGTGCCAGCAGTGAATCACGGGTGGCGGGAGAGACCCAGTACTTC. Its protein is CASSESRVAGETQYF.

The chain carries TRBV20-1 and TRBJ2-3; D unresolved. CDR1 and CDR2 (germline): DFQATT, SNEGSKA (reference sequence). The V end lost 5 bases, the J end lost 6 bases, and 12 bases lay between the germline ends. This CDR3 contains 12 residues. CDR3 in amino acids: CSAPPQGDTQYF. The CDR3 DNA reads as TGCAGTGCTCCCCCCCAAGGCGATACGCAGTATTTT.

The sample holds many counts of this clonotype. The CDR3: CASSFEGLAGGELFF. The CDR3 DNA reads TGTGCCAGCAGTTTCGAGGGACTAGCGGGCGGGGAGCTGTTTTTT. The gene calls are TRBV12-3 or TRBV12-4 and TRBJ2-2, with 12 bases lining up with TRBD2. V shed 3 bases and J 7 bases; nucleotides not matched to a gene: 3. The CDR3 spans 15 residues.

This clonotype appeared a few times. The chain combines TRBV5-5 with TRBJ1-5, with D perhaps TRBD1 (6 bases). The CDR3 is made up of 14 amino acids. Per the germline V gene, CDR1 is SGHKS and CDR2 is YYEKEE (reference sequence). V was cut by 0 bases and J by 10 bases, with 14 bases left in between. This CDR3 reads CASSLDRDTVPQHF. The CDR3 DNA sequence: TGTGCCAGCAGCTTGGACAGGGATACTGTACCCCAGCATTTT.

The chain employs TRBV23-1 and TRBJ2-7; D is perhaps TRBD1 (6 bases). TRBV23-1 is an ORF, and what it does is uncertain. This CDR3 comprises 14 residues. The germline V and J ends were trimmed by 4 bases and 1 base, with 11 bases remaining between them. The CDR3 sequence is CASSRDTSSYEQYF. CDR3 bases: TGCGCCAGCAGTCGGGACACAAGTTCCTACGAGCAGTACTTC.

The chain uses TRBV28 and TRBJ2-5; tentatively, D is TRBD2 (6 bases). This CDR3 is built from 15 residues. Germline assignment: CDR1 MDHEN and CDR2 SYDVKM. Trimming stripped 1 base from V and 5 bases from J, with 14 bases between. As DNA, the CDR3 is TGTGCCAGCAGTTTATACGGGAGACGATTGGAGACCCAGTACTTC. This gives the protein CASSLYGRRLETQYF.

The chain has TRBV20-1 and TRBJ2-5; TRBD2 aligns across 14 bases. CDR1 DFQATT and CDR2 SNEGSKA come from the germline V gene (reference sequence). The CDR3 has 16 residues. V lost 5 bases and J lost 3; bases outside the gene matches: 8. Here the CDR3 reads CSARLAGGPGEETQYF. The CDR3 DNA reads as TGCAGTGCTCGACTAGCGGGAGGGCCCGGTGAAGAGACCCAGTACTTC.

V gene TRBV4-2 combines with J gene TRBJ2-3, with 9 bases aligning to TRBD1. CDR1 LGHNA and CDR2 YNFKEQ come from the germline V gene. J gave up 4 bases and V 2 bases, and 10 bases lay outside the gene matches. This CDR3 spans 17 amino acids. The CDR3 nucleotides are TGTGCCAGCAGCCAACTCACAGGGGGCAGTGTGGCAGATACGCAGTATTTT. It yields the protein CASSQLTGGSVADTQYF.

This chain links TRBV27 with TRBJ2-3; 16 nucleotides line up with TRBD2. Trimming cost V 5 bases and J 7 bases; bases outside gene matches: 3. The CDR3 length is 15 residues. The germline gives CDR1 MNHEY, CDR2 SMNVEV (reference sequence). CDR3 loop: CASSPGLAGGNTQYF. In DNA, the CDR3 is TGTGCCAGCAGTCCGGGACTAGCGGGAGGGAATACGCAGTATTTT.